Presented here are 7 T cell receptor beta chains from one specimen sequenced in a study of shared clonotypes between healthy human individuals. Repertoires were generated with immunoSEQ multiplex PCR, while TCRdb's copy carries only in-frame clones and drops some. Among approximately 2,000,000 clones listed, 85% to 95% were seen once. Sequencing was performed on naive CD4+ T cells from PBMCs. Noted subset: CD45RA+ positively selected. These TCRs come from a young man in good health. Some clones in this sample may be carry-over from other donors' samples.

The chain employs TRBV6-5 and TRBJ2-4; D is possibly TRBD1 (5 bases). V gave up 8 bases and J gave up 9 bases, with 17 bases separating them. Germline V gene data show CDR1 as MNHEY and CDR2 as SVGAGI. This CDR3 has 13 amino acids. The CDR3, as DNA: TGTGCCAGCTCATCAAGCAGGGTGGGCATTCAGTACTTC. Protein sequence: CASSSSRVGIQYF.

J is TRBJ2-3 and V is TRBV9, with D hard to call. Trimming removed 0 bases from V and 1 base from J, with 9 bases in between. Germline values: CDR1 SGDLS, CDR2 YYNGEE. The CDR3 has 15 residues. Here the CDR3 reads CASSVEPLGTDTQYF. CDR3 sequence (DNA): TGTGCCAGCAGCGTAGAGCCTCTAGGCACAGATACGCAGTATTTT.

Concerning this clone: Additional DNA sequences in this sample encode the identical CDR3. This rearrangement joins TRBV18 to TRBJ2-1; unclear D gene. The CDR3 extends over 15 amino acids. V lost 6 bases to trimming and J lost 0 bases, with 12 bases between them. Germline V gives CDR1 KGHSH, CDR2 LQKENI. This CDR3 reads CASSPTGDSYNEQFF. In DNA, the CDR3 is TGTGCCAGCTCCCCGACTGGAGACTCCTACAATGAGCAGTTCTTC.

The chain carries TRBV19 and TRBJ2-7, with 7 bases fitting TRBD1. Trimming took 6 bases from V and 0 from J; bases not matched to a gene: 2. Germline loops: CDR1 LNHDA, CDR2 SQIVND (reference sequence). This CDR3 is built from 13 residues. The CDR3 reads CASSWDSSYEQYF. CDR3 DNA: TGTGCCAGTAGCTGGGACAGCTCCTACGAGCAGTACTTC.

V gene TRBV6-1 combines with J gene TRBJ1-5; no clear D gene. V was clipped by 6 bases and J by 4 bases, with 10 bases between them. This CDR3 is 13 amino acids long. Germline CDR1 MNHNS, CDR2 SASEGT. The CDR3 coding sequence is TGTGCCAGCAGCCCGGGCCTGAATCAGCCCCAGCATTTT. Translating gives CASSPGLNQPQHF.

This chain uses TRBV5-3 with TRBJ2-1, with 8 nucleotides matching TRBD2. TRBV5-3 has ORF status, its function being uncertain. The CDR3 runs 16 residues. With V trimmed by 2 bases and J by 6 bases, 10 bases remained unmatched. DNA of the CDR3: TGTGCCAGAAGCTTTCGAGTAGCGGGACTTCTCAATGAGCAGTTCTTC. This encodes CARSFRVAGLLNEQFF.

This chain uses TRBV5-1 with TRBJ1-2; 7 nucleotides agree with TRBD1. The V gene end was trimmed by 0 bases and the J gene end by 6 bases; junction bases not matched to a gene: 8. Germline CDR1 SGHRS, CDR2 YFSETQ. This CDR3 is 15 amino acids long. Here the CDR3 DNA reads TGCGCCAGCAGCTTGGACTCACAGGGGAGGGATGGCTACACCTTC. Its translation: CASSLDSQGRDGYTF.